A single sample is the source of the 29 T cell receptor beta chains below, sequenced in a study of blood T cell repertoires in COVID-19. The repertoire was sequenced with immunoSEQ multiplex PCR; TCRdb's copy has only in-frame clones and lacks some. This sample yields approximately 93,000 clones, of which approximately 86% are seen a single time; 2.1% belongs to the top ten. Sequencing was carried out using peripheral blood. The receptors come from a man over 45 with COVID-19, enrolled during active disease.

V gene TRBV6-5 combines with J gene TRBJ1-1, with TRBD1 as a possible D gene (6 bases). The germline V gene has CDR1 MNHEY and CDR2 SVGAGI. The CDR3 consists of 16 residues. Trimming removed 0 bases from V and 5 bases from J, with 16 bases in between. Here the CDR3 DNA reads TGTGCCAGCAGTTACTCGATAACTAAAAGGGGGACTGAAGCTTTCTTT. Translating gives CASSYSITKRGTEAFF.

This chain links TRBV7-2 with TRBJ1-2, with no clear D. CDR1 and CDR2 from the germline V gene are SGHTA and FQGNSA. Trimming left V 5 bases short and J 4 bases short, with 14 bases between. This CDR3 comprises 14 residues. CDR3 protein: CASSPSVGGYGYTF. CDR3 bases: TGTGCCAGCAGCCCATCAGTGGGAGGCTATGGCTACACCTTC.

The chain carries TRBV2 and TRBJ1-1, with 7 bases lining up with TRBD1. Trimming removed 7 bases from V and 4 bases from J; junction bases left unmatched: 0. The CDR3 extends over 11 amino acids. Germline V gene sequence: CDR1 SNHLY, CDR2 FYNNEI. This CDR3 is CASNRGTEAFF. CDR3 nucleotide sequence: TGTGCCAGCAACAGGGGCACTGAAGCTTTCTTT. Full variable domain (outside the CDR3, taken from reference TRBV2 and TRBJ1-1): EPEVTQTPSHQVTQMGQEVILRCVPISNHLYFYWYRQILGQKVEFLVSFYNNEISEKSEIFDDQFSVERPDGSNFTLKIRSTKLEDSAMYFCASNRGTEAFFGQGTRLTVV.

A few counts support this clone. This chain links TRBV20-1 with TRBJ2-3; no clear D gene. This CDR3 has 11 amino acids. Germline V gene lookup returns CDR1 DFQATT and CDR2 SNEGSKA (reference sequence). Trimming took off 1 base at V and 5 bases at J, with 4 bases between the two ends. CDR3 loop: CSARGKDTQYF. The CDR3 DNA reads as TGCAGTGCTAGAGGTAAAGATACGCAGTATTTT.

This clone occurred many times. The V gene is TRBV6-6, the J gene TRBJ1-2; 7 bases map to TRBD1. V lost 6 bases to trimming and J lost 2 bases; unmatched junction nucleotides: 6. Germline V gene data show CDR1 as MNHNY and CDR2 as SVGAGI (reference sequence). The CDR3 consists of 14 residues. The CDR3: CASRTDRANYGYTF. CDR3 nucleotide sequence: TGTGCCAGCAGAACCGACAGGGCCAACTATGGCTACACCTTC.

V usage is TRBV5-1 and J usage is TRBJ2-2; 9 bases line up with TRBD2. With 0 bases clipped from V and 4 bases from J, the junction kept 1 base outside the gene matches. The CDR3 length is 15 residues. Germline assignment: CDR1 SGHRS and CDR2 YFSETQ. CDR3 nucleotides: TGCGCCAGCAGCTTGGAGCGGGGGGCCACCGGGGAGCTGTTTTTT. The encoded protein is CASSLERGATGELFF.

The chain uses TRBV7-2 and TRBJ1-3, with D perhaps matching TRBD1 (5 bases). Trimming shortened V by 5 bases and J by 10 bases, and 21 bases separated the two germline ends. The CDR3 is 15 amino acids. Germline assignment: CDR1 SGHTA and CDR2 FQGNSA. The CDR3 sequence: CASSTRSTGPKTIYF. The CDR3 bases are TGTGCCAGCAGCACCCGCTCAACAGGCCCCAAGACCATATATTTT.

The J gene is TRBJ1-1, the V gene TRBV6-5; the match to TRBD1 covers 7 bases. V was clipped by 6 bases and J by 1 base; unmatched bases: 2. Germline CDR1 MNHEY, CDR2 SVGAGI. This CDR3 spans 13 amino acids. This CDR3 reads CASSNRGNTEAFF. CDR3 nucleotide sequence: TGTGCCAGCAGCAACAGGGGGAACACTGAAGCTTTCTTT.

In DNA form, the CDR3 reads TGTGCCAGCTCACCGGGACAGGGCATGAATGAGCAGTTCTTC. Translation gives CASSPGQGMNEQFF. The chain employs TRBV18 and TRBJ2-1; 9 positions match TRBD1. This CDR3 spans 14 amino acids. The V gene end was trimmed by 3 bases and the J gene end by 7 bases; junction bases not matched to a gene: 4. Germline assignment: CDR1 KGHSH and CDR2 LQKENI.

The CDR3 bases are TGTGCCAGCTCACCGGGGCAGGGGGCCGGGAACACTGAAGCTTTCTTT. This codes for CASSPGQGAGNTEAFF. V usage is TRBV18 and J usage is TRBJ1-1; TRBD1 aligns across 8 bases. Germline assignment: CDR1 KGHSH and CDR2 LQKENI. The CDR3 has 16 residues. Trimming cost V 3 bases and J 1 base; bases outside gene matches: 7.

This CDR3 reads CASSPWTALNTEAFF. The CDR3 DNA reads TGTGCCAGCTCACCGTGGACAGCCTTGAACACTGAAGCTTTCTTT. The J gene is TRBJ1-1, the V gene TRBV18; the D gene is possibly TRBD1 (6 bases). The V end was cut by 3 bases, the J end by 0 bases, with 11 bases between. Germline V gene sequence: CDR1 KGHSH, CDR2 LQKENI. The CDR3 sequence is 15 residues long.

This chain uses TRBV10-1 with TRBJ1-5, with 11 bases lining up with TRBD1. The CDR3 covers 18 residues. Germline V lookup: CDR1 WNHNN, CDR2 SYGVQD (reference sequence). V was clipped by 4 bases and J by 4 bases; unmatched bases: 12. CDR3 DNA: TGCGCCAGCAGTGCTCGGTTTGAAGGACAGGGGGCGAATCAGCCCCAGCATTTT. Protein product: CASSARFEGQGANQPQHF.

This clone occurred once. V gene TRBV12-3 or TRBV12-4 combines with J gene TRBJ1-1; D gene unclear. This CDR3 comprises 12 residues. Trimming stripped 6 bases from V and 1 base from J, with 6 bases between. The CDR3 loop reads CASSNRNTEAFF. CDR3 in DNA: TGTGCCAGCAGCAACAGGAACACTGAAGCTTTCTTT.

CDR3 sequence: CASSQRPGLAGFEQYF. The CDR3 DNA sequence: TGTGCCAGCAGCCAGAGGCCGGGACTAGCGGGGTTCGAGCAGTACTTC. The J gene is TRBJ2-7, the V gene TRBV11-2; 13 nucleotides line up with TRBD2. J was trimmed by 6 bases and V by 5 bases; bases with no gene match: 10. This CDR3 is built from 16 residues. Per germline, CDR1 SGHAT and CDR2 FQNNGV.

The rearrangement uses TRBV2 and TRBJ2-1, with D perhaps matching TRBD2 (6 bases). The V and J ends lost 10 bases and 1 base respectively, with 14 bases between them. The CDR3 is 14 residues long. Germline V gene lookup returns CDR1 SNHLY and CDR2 FYNNEI. The CDR3 coding sequence is TGTGCCACCATAGCGGCCCCTTCCTACAATGAGCAGTTCTTC. Translated, it gives CATIAAPSYNEQFF.

V gene TRBV7-2 combines with J gene TRBJ2-3, with 7 positions matching TRBD2. Trimming removed 0 bases from V and 1 base from J; junction bases left unmatched: 13. Germline CDR1 SGHTA, CDR2 FQGNSA. The CDR3 runs to 19 residues. In DNA form, the CDR3 reads TGTGCCAGCAGCTTAGCACCGGGGGGTAGATACCGAGGCACAGATACGCAGTATTTT. Its protein is CASSLAPGGRYRGTDTQYF.

The rearrangement links TRBV11-2 to TRBJ1-1; perhaps TRBD1 as D (5 bases). Deletions cut 2 bases from V and 3 bases from J, with 10 bases between. The germline gives CDR1 SGHAT, CDR2 FQNNGV. The CDR3 covers 14 residues. In DNA, the CDR3 is TGTGCCAGCAGCTTATATCAGGGATACACTGAAGCTTTCTTT. It encodes CASSLYQGYTEAFF.

The rearrangement links TRBV9 to TRBJ1-2; D is possibly TRBD1 (5 bases). CDR3 length: 14 amino acids. Per germline, CDR1 SGDLS and CDR2 YYNGEE. V lost 0 bases and J 4 bases, leaving 10 bases between the germline ends. Written as DNA, the CDR3 is TGTGCCAGCAGCGTAGAAGGGGATGGCTATGGCTACACCTTC. Amino acid sequence: CASSVEGDGYGYTF. Full variable domain (rest looked up from reference TRBV9 and TRBJ1-2): DSGVTQTPKHLITATGQRVTLRCSPRSGDLSVYWYQQSLDQGLQFLIQYYNGEERAKGNILERFSAQQFPDLHSELNLSSLELGDSALYFCASSVEGDGYGYTFGSGTRLTVV.

The J gene is TRBJ2-5, the V gene TRBV15; weak D call: TRBD2 (8 bases). CDR1 LNHNV and CDR2 YYDKDF come from the germline V gene (reference sequence). CDR3 length: 18 amino acids. V was pared by 8 bases and J by 3 bases, with 28 bases between. CDR3 in DNA: TGTGCCACCGCGCAAATAACAGGGGTGCGGGGGGCTGAAGAGACCCAGTACTTC. Translated: CATAQITGVRGAEETQYF.

The V gene is TRBV6-5, the J gene TRBJ1-4; 7 bases map to TRBD1. V lost 5 bases and J lost 7; bases outside the gene matches: 7. CDR1 is MNHEY and CDR2 is SVGAGI in the germline V gene. The CDR3 extends over 14 amino acids. CDR3 in DNA: TGTGCCAGCAGTACCCGACAGGGTCTTGAAAAACTGTTTTTT. It specifies CASSTRQGLEKLFF.

This sequence joins TRBV6-5 and TRBJ2-1; tentatively, D is TRBD2 (7 bases). CDR3 length equals 15 residues. V was pared by 4 bases and J by 9 bases, with 19 bases between. Germline V gene sequence: CDR1 MNHEY, CDR2 SVGAGI. This chain's CDR3 is CASSSTWGGGGEQFF. The CDR3 nucleotides read TGTGCCAGCAGTTCAACCTGGGGGGGCGGTGGTGAGCAGTTCTTC.

The CDR3 is CASSIDRGTDTQYF. The CDR3 coding sequence is TGTGCCAGTAGTATAGACAGGGGCACAGATACGCAGTATTTT. The rearrangement uses TRBV19 and TRBJ2-3; maybe TRBD1 (5 bases). Trimming removed 0 bases from V and 1 base from J, with 5 bases in between. This CDR3 contains 14 residues. CDR1 LNHDA and CDR2 SQIVND come from the germline V gene (reference sequence).

V and J are TRBV27 and TRBJ1-6; 8 nucleotides match TRBD1. Germline CDR1 MNHEY, CDR2 SMNVEV (reference sequence). The CDR3 is 15 amino acids. Trimming at V came to 8 bases and at J to 9 bases, leaving 12 bases not matched to a gene. CDR3 residues: CASSLSRDRLSPLHF. CDR3 DNA sequence: TGTGCCAGCTCCCTCTCCCGGGACAGGCTTTCACCCCTCCACTTT.

V and J are TRBV20-1 and TRBJ1-1; D gene uncertain. Looked up from germline, CDR1 is DFQATT and CDR2 is SNEGSKA (reference sequence). V lost 3 bases and J 3 bases, leaving 14 bases between the germline ends. The CDR3 runs 14 residues. The CDR3 coding sequence is TGCAGTGCTAGTTCCCAGTTCGGGGACACTGAAGCTTTCTTT. It yields the protein CSASSQFGDTEAFF.

The V and J genes are TRBV3-1 (or the pseudogene TRBV3-2) and TRBJ1-2; D is ambiguous. V gave up 2 bases and J gave up 8 bases, with 15 bases separating them. The germline V gene encodes CDR1 LGHDT and CDR2 YNNKEL (reference sequence). The CDR3 is made up of 14 amino acids. The CDR3 DNA sequence: TGTGCCAGCAGCCAAAGACGGCCCAGGCACGGCTACACCTTC. This translates into CASSQRRPRHGYTF.

This clone was seen a few times. The genes are TRBV3-1 (or the pseudogene TRBV3-2) and TRBJ1-2; D is ambiguous. The CDR3 runs 13 residues. The germline V and J ends were trimmed by 5 bases and 4 bases, with 11 bases remaining between them. Germline assignment: CDR1 LGHDT and CDR2 YNNKEL (reference sequence). The CDR3 protein is CASSGEASYGYTF. The CDR3 coding sequence is TGTGCCAGCAGCGGTGAGGCGTCCTATGGCTACACCTTC.

CDR3 sequence: CASSQVTSGASMEQFF. For the CDR3, the DNA is TGCGCCAGCAGCCAAGTCACTAGCGGGGCGTCTATGGAGCAGTTCTTC. The chain has TRBV4-1 and TRBJ2-1; 10 bases match TRBD2. The CDR3 contains 16 residues. Germline assignment: CDR1 MGHRA and CDR2 YSYEKL. J was trimmed by 10 bases and V by 1 base; bases with no gene match: 10.

This clone showed up many times. J is TRBJ2-7 and V is TRBV6-6, with TRBD2 identical over 10 bases. The CDR3 contains 16 residues. The ends lost 6 bases at V and 4 bases at J; junction bases unmatched: 12. Germline V lookup: CDR1 MNHNY, CDR2 SVGAGI (reference sequence). The CDR3 DNA reads as TGTGCCAGCAGCCCCCCACCGGGACTAGCGTCTTACGAGCAGTACTTC. This translates into CASSPPPGLASYEQYF.

This rearrangement joins TRBV2 to TRBJ1-3, with D uncertain. There are 16 residues in the CDR3. Germline-derived CDR1 and CDR2 are SNHLY and FYNNEI. Trimming pared 2 bases from V and 0 bases from J, leaving 11 bases between. CDR3 protein: CASSERREGSGNTIYF. In DNA form, the CDR3 reads TGTGCCAGCAGTGAAAGGAGGGAGGGCTCTGGAAACACCATATATTTT.